Each of the 7 T cell receptor beta chains below was sequenced from the same sample in a study of cytomegalovirus exposure and HLA in healthy donors. Sequenced by immunoSEQ multiplex PCR; TCRdb stores in-frame clones only, minus some. The data contain under 150,000 clones, more than 85% of them singletons. Sequenced sample: PBMCs. All receptors come from a man aged 18 to 29 in good health and CMV-seronegative.

The chain employs TRBV9 and TRBJ1-6; D may be TRBD1 (5 bases). Germline values: CDR1 SGDLS, CDR2 YYNGEE. V was cut by 5 bases and J by 5 bases, with 20 bases left in between. The CDR3 has 17 amino acids. The CDR3 loop reads CASSKGRGGTDNSPLHF. The CDR3 nucleotides read TGTGCCAGCAGTAAAGGGCGGGGGGGGACGGATAATTCACCCCTCCACTTT. The complete variable domain, with remaining parts taken from reference TRBV9 and TRBJ1-6, reads DSGVTQTPKHLITATGQRVTLRCSPRSGDLSVYWYQQSLDQGLQFLIQYYNGEERAKGNILERFSAQQFPDLHSELNLSSLELGDSALYFCASSKGRGGTDNSPLHFGNGTRLTVT.

V gene TRBV2 combines with J gene TRBJ2-3; no reliable D call. The length of the CDR3 is 14 residues. Per the germline V gene, CDR1 is SNHLY and CDR2 is FYNNEI. The V end was cut by 11 bases, the J end by 0 bases, with 15 bases between. CDR3 residues: CAVTRRTSTDTQYF. The CDR3 DNA is TGTGCCGTCACAAGGAGAACTAGCACAGATACGCAGTATTTT.

CDR3: CASSVQVATLYNEQFF. For the CDR3, the DNA is TGTGCCAGCAGTGTCCAAGTAGCGACACTATACAATGAGCAGTTCTTC. This chain uses TRBV6-1 with TRBJ2-1; possible D gene TRBD2, 5 bases. The CDR3 loop spans 16 amino acids. The germline gives CDR1 MNHNS, CDR2 SASEGT. The V and J ends lost 4 bases and 4 bases respectively, with 17 bases between them.

The rearrangement uses TRBV5-1 and TRBJ1-2; 8 bases align to TRBD1. The CDR3 loop spans 14 amino acids. CDR1 and CDR2 (germline): SGHRS, YFSETQ. The ends lost 4 bases at V and 3 bases at J; junction bases unmatched: 5. The CDR3 is CASSPGQGDYGYTF. The CDR3 DNA reads as TGCGCCAGCAGCCCTGGACAGGGCGACTATGGCTACACCTTC.

This chain uses TRBV9 with TRBJ2-7; tentatively, D is TRBD1 (6 bases). Germline V gene sequence: CDR1 SGDLS, CDR2 YYNGEE. The CDR3 consists of 15 residues. V was trimmed by 0 bases and J by 4 bases, leaving 14 bases between them. The CDR3 reads CASSVDPGETYEQYF. The CDR3 bases are TGTGCCAGCAGCGTAGATCCAGGGGAAACTTACGAGCAGTACTTC. The full variable domain, in which reference TRBV9 and TRBJ2-7 provide the parts outside the CDR3, is DSGVTQTPKHLITATGQRVTLRCSPRSGDLSVYWYQQSLDQGLQFLIQYYNGEERAKGNILERFSAQQFPDLHSELNLSSLELGDSALYFCASSVDPGETYEQYFGPGTRLTVT.

The chain couples TRBV6-5 to TRBJ2-1; TRBD2 matches at 9 bases. CDR1 MNHEY and CDR2 SVGAGI come from the germline V gene. V was clipped by 2 bases and J by 12 bases; unmatched bases: 14. There are 16 residues in the CDR3. The CDR3 DNA reads TGTGCCAGCAGTTACCGAGGGACATTAACTAGCGGGCTGCAGTTCTTC. It translates to CASSYRGTLTSGLQFF.

The chain combines TRBV10-3 with TRBJ2-2; 8 bases align to TRBD1. CDR1 is ENHRY, CDR2 SYGVKD, per germline. V lost 6 bases to trimming and J lost 0 bases; unmatched junction nucleotides: 3. This CDR3 has 15 residues. The DNA of the CDR3 is TGTGCCATCAGGGGACAGGACGCGAACACCGGGGAGCTGTTTTTT. Residues: CAIRGQDANTGELFF.